This TCR beta chain was recovered during a study of patients and donors after allogeneic stem cell transplantation (dated by TCRdb to the early 2020s). The CDR3 spans 10 residues, from the cysteine through the phenylalanine. Just CDR3 DNA is preserved here, 30 bases in frame from base 1. V is pared back by 10 bases and J by 11 bases, with 14 bases lying between the germline termini. To prepare the library, RT-PCR was applied. TCRdb lists the instrument as NextSeq 550. TCRdb cleaned the public reads at Q25 with fastp, built clones with MiXCR and kept in-frame beta chains. For every CDR3 protein sequence, its rows merge into one entry that carries the most common genes and DNA. In all, the sample holds 800,000 to 1,000,000 distinct CDR3 sequences, and about a sixth of those were seen once. The ten largest clones take up approximately 5.9% of the sample. In regard to this clonotype: Its antigen is unknown. Per-base quality was not reported, and no clone a single base away is much larger than it.

In this chain, TRBV12-3 or TRBV12-4 is recombined with TRBJ1-1, with TRBD1 tentatively as D gene (5 bases match). Sequencing used blood, either unsorted or a sorted T cell fraction (not recorded which). The TCR sequence derives from a human donor who was either an allogeneic HSCT recipient or a stem cell or donor lymphocyte infusion donor (not recorded which). It is not recorded whose cells these are; they may come from a transplant donor. The DNA reads TGTGCCACCAAGGGGCTGGGGGCTTTCTTT. This sequence encodes CATKGLGAFF.